This T cell receptor beta chain was retrieved from a study of OX40 agonist ivuxolimab in advanced cancers. Produced via immunoSEQ multiplex PCR; TCRdb's table is partial and in-frame only. The sample contains some 64,000 clones, approximately 92% of which appear only once. Study findings and constraints: Fewer expanded clones were found on average in CD4+ than in CD8+ T cells. The study found among the lowest clonal expansion in partial responders at 0.1-3.0 mg/kg.

Points on this clone: Its target is not known.

Sequenced here: CD4+ or CD8+ T cells sorted from blood, sampled in a trial of the OX40 agonist ivuxolimab. The receptor comes from an adult with an advanced solid tumor such as melanoma, head and neck, liver or kidney cancer.

CDR3 in amino acids: CASSLAVGQETQYF. CDR3 nucleotide sequence: TGTGCCAGCAGCTTAGCAGTTGGGCAAGAGACCCAGTACTTC. The V and J genes are TRBV7-8 and TRBJ2-5; D not resolved. Looked up from germline, CDR1 is SGHVS and CDR2 is FQNEAQ. This CDR3 is built from 14 residues. Trimming shortened V by 0 bases and J by 2 bases, and 7 bases separated the two germline ends.